A selection of T cell receptor beta chains follows, all from one sample in a study of CD8 T cells in ankylosing spondylitis. One entry per CDR3 protein results from TCRdb running MiXCR on the 5' RACE reads. The sample includes about 540,000 distinct CDR3 sequences, 9.5% to 15% of them seen just once. The sequenced sample was blood, either unsorted or a sorted T cell fraction (not recorded which). Every receptor here comes from a male donor with ankylosing spondylitis. The CDR3 runs from the conserved cysteine through the conserved F or W. The D gene is left open where the match is weak. The size field is filled for only some rows; it gives once, few, many or a size class.

len	abundance	v_gene	j_gene	d_gene	CDR3aa	CDR3nt
14	.	TRBV20-1	TRBJ1-5	.	CSASEARGNQPQHF	TGCAGTGCTTCCGAGGCCCGGGGCAATCAGCCCCAGCATTTT
15	.	TRBV20-1	TRBJ2-7	.	CSASLAPGGAYEQYF	TGCAGTGCTAGTCTCGCTCCTGGAGGGGCCTACGAGCAGTACTTC
17	.	TRBV24-1	TRBJ1-2	.	CATSDSASEGKRYGYTF	TGTGCCACCAGTGATTCCGCCTCGGAGGGCAAACGCTATGGCTACACCTTC
15	.	TRBV20-1	TRBJ2-1	.	CSASGRKSSYNEQFF	TGCAGTGCTAGTGGGCGGAAGAGCTCCTACAATGAGCAGTTCTTC
15	few	TRBV5-1	TRBJ2-1	TRBD1	CASSGTGYDGDEQFF	TGCGCCAGCAGCGGGACAGGGTATGATGGGGATGAGCAGTTCTTC
11	.	TRBV30	TRBJ1-1	.	CAWSMNTEAFF	TGTGCCTGGAGTATGAACACTGAAGCTTTCTTT
12	many	TRBV25-1	TRBJ2-1	.	CASRQGYNEQFF	TGTGCCAGCAGACAGGGATACAATGAGCAGTTCTTC
12	.	TRBV20-1	TRBJ2-2	.	CSARPLSGELFF	TGCAGTGCTAGACCGTTGAGCGGGGAGCTGTTTTTT
14	many	TRBV12-3/TRBV12-4	TRBJ1-1	.	CASSSSGGKAEAFF	TGTGCCAGCAGCTCCTCTGGGGGGAAGGCTGAAGCTTTCTTT
13	many	TRBV29-1	TRBJ1-3	.	CSVEDDGGNTIYF	TGCAGCGTTGAAGATGACGGAGGGAACACCATATATTTT
15	.	TRBV12-3/TRBV12-4	TRBJ2-1	.	CASSRASDPYNEQFF	TGTGCCAGCAGCCGAGCTAGCGACCCCTACAATGAGCAGTTCTTC
15	few	TRBV5-1	TRBJ2-1	.	CASSLGVGSYNEQFF	TGCGCCAGCAGCTTGGGGGTTGGCTCCTACAATGAGCAGTTCTTC
13	many	TRBV3-1	TRBJ1-5	.	CASSQALNQPQHF	TGTGCCAGCAGCCAAGCCCTCAATCAGCCCCAGCATTTT
17	.	TRBV10-3	TRBJ2-1	TRBD2	CAISQRGGVGSYNEQFF	TGTGCCATCAGTCAACGGGGGGGCGTGGGCTCCTACAATGAGCAGTTCTTC
14	.	TRBV6-1	TRBJ2-7	.	CATLMVQGPYEQYF	TGTGCCACCCTAATGGTGCAGGGGCCCTACGAGCAGTACTTC
14	.	TRBV7-8	TRBJ2-2	.	CASSLRGVTGELFF	TGTGCCAGCAGCTTACGAGGGGTCACCGGGGAGCTGTTTTTT
19	.	TRBV12-3/TRBV12-4	TRBJ1-3	TRBD1	CASSPPGQARGYSGNTIYF	TGTGCCAGCAGTCCTCCGGGACAGGCCAGGGGGTACTCTGGAAACACCATATATTTT
18	.	TRBV18	TRBJ2-2	.	CASSSQPRGPANTGELFF	TGTGCCAGCTCATCCCAACCCCGGGGGCCGGCGAACACCGGGGAGCTGTTTTTT
13	.	TRBV7-2	TRBJ1-2	.	CASGFSGKYGYTF	TGTGCCAGCGGCTTTTCGGGGAAATATGGCTACACCTTC
15	few	TRBV5-1	TRBJ2-7	.	CASSLGLQSSYEQYF	TGCGCCAGCAGCTTGGGACTCCAGAGCTCCTACGAGCAGTACTTC
16	.	TRBV7-2	TRBJ1-3	.	CASSLGAQTSGNTIYF	TGTGCCAGCAGCTTAGGGGCCCAAACTTCTGGAAACACCATATATTTT
15	.	TRBV5-1	TRBJ2-2	.	CASSFGGSGTGELFF	TGCGCCAGCAGCTTCGGGGGTAGTGGCACCGGGGAGCTGTTTTTT
16	many	TRBV18	TRBJ1-1	.	CASSPQPGRLNTEAFF	TGTGCCAGCTCACCGCAACCGGGACGGTTGAACACTGAAGCTTTCTTT
14	.	TRBV16	TRBJ1-2	.	CASSQSGTNYGYTF	TGTGCCAGCAGCCAATCTGGCACTAACTATGGCTACACCTTC
14	.	TRBV20-1	TRBJ2-3	.	CSAALGGDKDTQYF	TGCAGTGCTGCCCTGGGGGGAGATAAAGATACGCAGTATTTT
16	.	TRBV2	TRBJ2-3	TRBD2	CASSEGVAGEGDTQYF	TGTGCCAGCAGTGAAGGAGTAGCGGGAGAGGGGGATACGCAGTATTTT
13	few	TRBV20-1	TRBJ1-5	.	CSTKTRSNQPQHF	TGCAGTACTAAGACGAGGAGCAATCAGCCCCAGCATTTT
15	few	TRBV27	TRBJ2-5	.	CASSLSISQQETQYF	TGTGCCAGCAGTTTATCGATCTCGCAGCAAGAGACCCAGTACTTC
17	.	TRBV4-1	TRBJ2-2	.	CASSQDLRVANTGELFF	TGCGCCAGCAGCCAAGATTTACGGGTGGCGAACACCGGGGAGCTGTTTTTT
11	.	TRBV2	TRBJ2-7	.	CASKQGYEQYF	TGTGCCAGCAAACAGGGTTACGAGCAGTACTTC
15	few	TRBV20-1	TRBJ2-7	TRBD1	CSARRRGQGFYEQYF	TGCAGTGCTAGGCGAAGGGGACAGGGCTTCTACGAGCAGTACTTC
14	.	TRBV14	TRBJ1-2	.	CASSQDLGPEGYTF	TGTGCCAGCAGCCAAGATTTGGGTCCTGAGGGCTACACCTTC
14	few	TRBV10-1	TRBJ2-7	.	CASSAGLRSYEQYF	TGCGCCAGCAGCGCGGGACTCCGGTCCTACGAGCAGTACTTC
13	many	TRBV20-1	TRBJ2-1	TRBD1	CSARGQVGNEQFF	TGCAGTGCTAGGGGACAGGTAGGCAATGAGCAGTTCTTC
18	many	TRBV5-6	TRBJ2-6	TRBD1	CASRATGQGLSGANVLTF	TGTGCCAGCAGGGCGACGGGACAGGGGTTGTCAGGGGCCAACGTCCTGACTTTC
15	few	TRBV12-3/TRBV12-4	TRBJ2-3	TRBD1	CASSPGQGSRHTQYF	TGTGCCAGCAGCCCGGGACAGGGATCAAGACATACGCAGTATTTT
13	few	TRBV5-6	TRBJ2-3	.	CASSFTGADTQYF	TGTGCCAGCAGCTTCACGGGAGCAGATACGCAGTATTTT
13	many	TRBV12-3/TRBV12-4	TRBJ2-2	.	CASSFRGTGELFF	TGTGCCAGCAGTTTTAGGGGGACCGGGGAGCTGTTTTTT
10	.	TRBV20-1	TRBJ2-1	.	CSARVNEQFF	TGCAGTGCTAGGGTGAATGAGCAGTTCTTC
17	many	TRBV14	TRBJ2-2	TRBD2	CASSQDRREWNTGELFF	TGTGCCAGCAGCCAAGATCGGCGGGAGTGGAACACCGGGGAGCTGTTTTTT
15	.	TRBV20-1	TRBJ2-2	TRBD1	CSASRGGSDTGELFF	TGCAGTGCTAGTAGAGGGGGCTCGGACACCGGGGAGCTGTTTTTT
14	many	TRBV12-3/TRBV12-4	TRBJ1-5	TRBD1	CASSSDRTDQPQHF	TGTGCCAGCAGTTCGGACAGGACGGATCAGCCCCAGCATTTT
13	many	TRBV29-1	TRBJ2-5	TRBD1	CSAEDRDGETQYF	TGCAGCGCCGAGGACAGGGACGGAGAGACCCAGTACTTC
15	.	TRBV29-1	TRBJ2-1	TRBD1	CSVERGDRAYNEQFF	TGCAGCGTTGAAAGAGGGGACAGGGCCTACAATGAGCAGTTCTTC
15	.	TRBV5-1	TRBJ2-5	.	CASSLEGRRLETQYF	TGCGCCAGCAGCTTGGAGGGGAGGCGGCTGGAGACCCAGTACTTC